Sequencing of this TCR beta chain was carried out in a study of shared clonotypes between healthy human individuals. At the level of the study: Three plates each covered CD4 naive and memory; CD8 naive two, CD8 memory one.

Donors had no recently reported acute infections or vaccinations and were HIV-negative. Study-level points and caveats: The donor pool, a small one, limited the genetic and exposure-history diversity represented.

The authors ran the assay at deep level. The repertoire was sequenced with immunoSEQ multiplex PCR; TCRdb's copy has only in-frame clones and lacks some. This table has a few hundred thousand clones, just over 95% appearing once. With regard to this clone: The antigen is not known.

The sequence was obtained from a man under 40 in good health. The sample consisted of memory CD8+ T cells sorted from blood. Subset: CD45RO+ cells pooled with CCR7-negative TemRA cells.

In DNA, the CDR3 is TGTGCCAGCAGCTGGACAAGGGACACTGAAGCTTTCTTT. Translated: CASSWTRDTEAFF. V usage is TRBV7-3 and J usage is TRBJ1-1; D might be TRBD1 (5 bases). The CDR3 spans 13 residues. V was pared by 4 bases and J by 3 bases, with 9 bases between. CDR1 SGHTA and CDR2 FQGTGA come from the germline V gene.